Sequencing of this T cell receptor (beta chain) was carried out in a study of T cell clones after liver transplantation. The overall study: A pre-transplant mixed lymphocyte reaction with TCRbeta sequencing defined graft-donor-reactive clones followed in post-transplant blood.

Study-level results: Rather than being deleted, graft donor-reactive T cells may have moved into the graft.

Comment on this clone: The antigen is unknown.

Profiled with immunoSEQ multiplex PCR; TCRdb holds only in-frame clones, not every one. Among about 78,000 clones listed, around 80% were seen once. The source is a human donor who received a liver transplant. Material: CD4+ T cells from blood, obtained before liver transplant.

The CDR3 here is CASSPTQTSNQPQHF. CDR3 sequence (DNA): TGTGCCAGCTCACCAACACAAACTAGCAATCAGCCCCAGCATTTT. The chain is built from TRBV18 and TRBJ1-5; D unresolved. Germline V gene lookup returns CDR1 KGHSH and CDR2 LQKENI. The CDR3 covers 15 residues. The V and J ends lost 2 bases and 0 bases respectively, with 8 bases between them. Complete variable domain (other parts from reference TRBV18 and TRBJ1-5): NAGVMQNPRHLVRRRGQEARLRCSPMKGHSHVYWYRQLPEEGLKFMVYLQKENIIDESGMPKERFSAEFPKEGPSILRIQQVVRGDSAAYFCASSPTQTSNQPQHFGDGTRLSIL.